The present entry profiles one TCR beta chain with its context. Original analysis: Amplification of reference gene primers was used by the study to estimate nucleated cell counts. The repertoire was sequenced with immunoSEQ multiplex PCR; TCRdb's copy has only in-frame clones and lacks some. That table is the source of V, J and clone size, and D and trimming were worked out from the DNA. The sample has 180,000 or so clones, around nine tenths seen once; the top ten hold around 7%. The data stem from a study of blood T cell repertoires in COVID-19. Across the whole study: Italy, Spain and the United States were the sources of the convalescent and acute COVID-19 samples. PBMCs, B-cell-depleted T cells, or T cells provided the cDNA or gDNA that made up the material.

The CDR3 is made up of 15 amino acids. V lost 7 bases to trimming and J lost 4 bases, with 19 bases between them. Germline CDR1 SNHLY, CDR2 FYNNEI. The sequencing input was peripheral blood. The sequence derives from a man aged 40-49 years with acute or convalescent COVID-19. The V gene is TRBV2, the J gene TRBJ1-1; D may be TRBD1 (6 bases). The CDR3 coding sequence is TGTGCCAGCATAGAACCGCTAGGACAGCTCACTGAAGCTTTCTTT. Protein product: CASIEPLGQLTEAFF.